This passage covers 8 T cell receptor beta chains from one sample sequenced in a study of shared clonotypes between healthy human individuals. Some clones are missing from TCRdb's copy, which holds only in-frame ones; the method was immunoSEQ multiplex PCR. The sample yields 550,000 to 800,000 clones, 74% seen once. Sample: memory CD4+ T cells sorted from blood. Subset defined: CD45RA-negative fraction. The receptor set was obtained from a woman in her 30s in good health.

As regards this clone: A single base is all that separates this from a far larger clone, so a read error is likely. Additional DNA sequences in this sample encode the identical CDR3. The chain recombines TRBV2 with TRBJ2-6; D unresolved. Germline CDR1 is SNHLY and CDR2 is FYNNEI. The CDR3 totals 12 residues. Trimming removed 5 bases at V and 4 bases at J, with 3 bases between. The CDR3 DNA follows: TGTGCCAGCAGTTCCGGGGCCAACGTCCTGACTTTC. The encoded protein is CASSSGANVLTF.

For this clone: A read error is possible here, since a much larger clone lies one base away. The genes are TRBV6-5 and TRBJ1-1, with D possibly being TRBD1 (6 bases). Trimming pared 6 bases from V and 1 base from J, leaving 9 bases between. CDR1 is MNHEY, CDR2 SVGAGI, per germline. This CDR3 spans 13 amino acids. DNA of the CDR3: TGTGCCAGCAGAGTACAGGGGAACACTGAAGCTTTCTTT. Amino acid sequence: CASRVQGNTEAFF.

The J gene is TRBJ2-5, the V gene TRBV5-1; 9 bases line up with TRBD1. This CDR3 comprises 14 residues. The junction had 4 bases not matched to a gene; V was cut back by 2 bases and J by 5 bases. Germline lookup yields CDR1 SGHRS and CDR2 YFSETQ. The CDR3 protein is CASSLGTGRETQYF. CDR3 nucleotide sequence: TGCGCCAGCAGCTTAGGGACAGGGAGGGAGACCCAGTACTTC.

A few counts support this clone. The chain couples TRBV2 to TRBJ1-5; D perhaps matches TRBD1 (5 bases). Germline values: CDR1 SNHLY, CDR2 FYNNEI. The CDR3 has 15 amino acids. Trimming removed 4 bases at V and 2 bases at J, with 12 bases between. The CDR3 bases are TGTGCCAGCAGTGGAACAGGAACGGGCAATCAGCCCCAGCATTTT. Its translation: CASSGTGTGNQPQHF.

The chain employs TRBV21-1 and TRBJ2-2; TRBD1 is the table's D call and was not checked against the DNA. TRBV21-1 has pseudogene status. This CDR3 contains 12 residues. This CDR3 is CASIQYTGELFF. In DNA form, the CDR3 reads TGTGCCAGCATACAATACACCGGGGAGCTGTTTTTT.

In DNA, the CDR3 is TGTGCCAGCGGGGACAGGGTCGAGCAGTACTTC. It is translated as CASGDRVEQYF. The rearrangement joins TRBV28 to TRBJ2-7; 9 nucleotides match TRBD1. V gave up 8 bases and J gave up 6 bases; unmatched junction bases: 2. Germline CDR1 reads MDHEN; CDR2 reads SYDVKM. The CDR3 is made up of 11 amino acids.

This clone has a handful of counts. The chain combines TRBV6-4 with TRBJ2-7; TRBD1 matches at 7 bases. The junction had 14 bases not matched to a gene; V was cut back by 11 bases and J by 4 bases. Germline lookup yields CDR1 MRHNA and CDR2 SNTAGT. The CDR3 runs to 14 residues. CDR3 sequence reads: CASQPGQEIYEQYF. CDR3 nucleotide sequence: TGTGCCTCCCAACCAGGACAGGAAATATACGAGCAGTACTTC.

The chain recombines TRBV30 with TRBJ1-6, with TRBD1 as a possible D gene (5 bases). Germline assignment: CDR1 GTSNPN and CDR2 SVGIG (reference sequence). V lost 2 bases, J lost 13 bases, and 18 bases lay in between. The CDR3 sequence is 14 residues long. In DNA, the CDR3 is TGTGCCTGGAGTATGGACACAAGGGCCAGTCCCCTCCACTTT. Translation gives CAWSMDTRASPLHF.